These 4 T cell receptor beta chains originate from one sample sequenced in a study of T cells expressing NK-cell markers. TCRdb re-called the 5' RACE reads and shows each CDR3 protein once, DNA omitted. This sample's clone table lists about 540,000 distinct CDR3 sequences. Source material: blood T cells: a sorted CD56 or NKG2C T cell subset, CD4+ or CD8+ T cells, or bulk PBMC T cells (not recorded which). Every receptor here comes from a man between 18 and 29 years old in good health.

V gene TRBV7-2 combines with J gene TRBJ2-1; TCRdb proposes TRBD1, but this gene call is untestable without DNA. Germline V gene data show CDR1 as SGHTA and CDR2 as FQGNSA. The CDR3 is 12 residues long. The CDR3 sequence is CASRRQGREQFF. Full variable domain (rest looked up from reference TRBV7-2 and TRBJ2-1): GAGVSQSPSNKVTEKGKDVELRCDPISGHTALYWYRQSLGQGLEFLIYFQGNSAPDKSGLPSDRFSAERTGGSVSTLTIQRTQQEDSAVYLCASRRQGREQFFGPGTRLTVL.

This chain links TRBV5-1 with TRBJ1-2; TCRdb designates TRBD1, a call that cannot be tested without DNA. The germline CDR1 and CDR2 sequences are SGHRS and YFSETQ. The CDR3 consists of 15 residues. The CDR3 protein is CASSSEGHLNYGYTF.

This chain links TRBV12-3 or TRBV12-4 with TRBJ2-2; without DNA, the TCRdb call of TRBD1 cannot be checked. The CDR3 consists of 14 residues. CDR3 amino acids: CASKTQGLTGELFF.

The V call is TRBV6-5, the J call TRBJ1-4; TCRdb reports TRBD1, a call that lacks DNA to check it against. Germline V gene data show CDR1 as MNHEY and CDR2 as SVGAGI. The CDR3 covers 14 residues. CDR3 residues: CASSYGAVNEKLFF.